This TCR beta chain came from a study of T cell repertoires in cytomegalovirus infection. Study background: Newly reported HLA-C-restricted and thoroughly characterized HLA-B-restricted CMV epitopes were employed. Carrying CMV and the relevant HLA type showed in public TCR beta signatures. Study-level findings and limits: It was HLA-C-restricted CMV-specific TCR beta clonotypes that dominated the response ex vivo. CMV carriers having the relevant HLA were flagged by cumulative public TCR beta family frequency.

On this clonotype: Its cognate antigen is unknown.

TCRdb used MiXCR to reprocess the reads, holding one entry per CDR3 protein. The sample lists about 900,000 distinct CDR3 sequences; roughly 30% were seen once. Looked up from germline, CDR1 is SGHRS and CDR2 is YFSETQ. The CDR3 covers 14 residues. The V end lost 4 bases, the J end lost 2 bases, and 11 bases lay between the germline ends. This sequence was found in a human donor in good health (CMV status not recorded). Some clones in this sample may be carry-over from other donors' samples. The sample here was cultured CD8+ T cells from PBMCs, taken from culture after CMV antigen stimulation. The chain uses TRBV5-1 and TRBJ2-3; tentatively, D is TRBD2 (5 bases). The CDR3 is CASSQDSHTDTQYF. The CDR3 DNA reads as TGCGCCAGCAGCCAGGACTCGCACACAGATACGCAGTATTTT.